A selection of T cell receptor beta chains follows, all from one sample in a study of blood T cell repertoires in COVID-19. Measured with immunoSEQ multiplex PCR; TCRdb has only the in-frame clones, and not every one. The sample consists of approximately 440,000 clones, about nine tenths of them appearing once. Sequences were obtained from PBMCs or T cells enriched from blood (not recorded which). Receptor source: a woman aged 18-35 years who had recovered from COVID-19. The CDR3 runs from the conserved cysteine through the conserved F or W. A D gene is named only where the DNA matches it firmly. The size of a clone is reported for some rows only, either as once, few or many, or as a class for expanded clones.

length	D	V	J	size	CDR3	DNA
15	TRBD1	TRBV18	TRBJ2-7	once	CASSRTGSESYEQYF	TGTGCCAGCTCACGGACAGGGAGTGAGTCCTACGAGCAGTACTTC
13	NA	TRBV3-1/TRBV3-2	TRBJ1-1	NA	CASSQDGGGEAFF	TGTGCCAGCAGCCAAGATGGGGGCGGAGAAGCTTTCTTT
15	NA	TRBV3-1/TRBV3-2	TRBJ1-2	NA	CASSPNPWGESGYTF	TGTGCCAGCAGCCCTAACCCCTGGGGAGAGAGTGGCTACACCTTC
14	TRBD1	TRBV3-1/TRBV3-2	TRBJ1-5	NA	CASSQGQGAQPQHF	TGTGCCAGCAGCCAAGGACAGGGGGCACAGCCCCAGCATTTT
15	NA	TRBV28	TRBJ1-5	NA	CASSFGRGHNQPQHF	TGTGCCAGCAGTTTCGGCAGGGGCCACAATCAGCCCCAGCATTTT
15	NA	TRBV4-2	TRBJ1-5	NA	CASSQVAGDNQPQHF	TGTGCCAGCAGCCAAGTAGCAGGGGACAATCAGCCCCAGCATTTT
14	NA	TRBV7-9	TRBJ1-1	NA	CASSEDSRYTEAFF	TGTGCCAGCAGCGAAGACAGCCGTTACACTGAAGCTTTCTTT
15	NA	TRBV18	TRBJ1-2	NA	CASSLKQGRNDGYTF	TGTGCCAGCTCACTAAAGCAGGGGCGAAATGATGGCTACACCTTC
15	NA	TRBV30	TRBJ1-2	NA	CAWSVPQPSDYGYTF	TGTGCCTGGAGTGTACCACAGCCCTCGGACTATGGCTACACCTTC
16	NA	TRBV1	TRBJ2-7	once	CTRNNGSGPNSYEQYF	TGCACCAGGAATAATGGGAGCGGTCCTAACTCCTACGAGCAGTACTTC
17	TRBD2	TRBV24-1	TRBJ2-5	NA	CATSDSISGGPEETQYF	TGTGCCACCAGTGACTCCATTAGCGGGGGGCCCGAAGAGACCCAGTACTTC
13	NA	TRBV28	TRBJ1-5	NA	CATVPSRGQPQHF	TGTGCCACCGTACCGAGTCGGGGTCAGCCCCAGCATTTT
14	TRBD2	TRBV4-1	TRBJ2-1	NA	CASSQGAGGNEQFF	TGCGCCAGCAGCCAAGGCGCGGGGGGCAATGAGCAGTTCTTC
15	TRBD1	TRBV3-1/TRBV3-2	TRBJ1-5	few	CASSPGTGVNQPQHF	TGTGCCAGCAGCCCCGGGACAGGGGTCAATCAGCCCCAGCATTTT
14	NA	TRBV5-4	TRBJ1-1	few	CASSLGRAGAEAFF	TGTGCCAGCAGCTTGGGCCGGGCCGGGGCTGAAGCTTTCTTT
13	NA	TRBV5-1	TRBJ1-2	NA	CASSLEPAYGYTF	TGCGCCAGCAGCTTGGAGCCAGCGTATGGCTACACCTTC
14	NA	TRBV5-1	TRBJ1-1	NA	CASSLAAGDTEAFF	TGCGCCAGCAGCTTGGCAGCAGGGGATACTGAAGCTTTCTTT
14	NA	TRBV5-6	TRBJ1-5	NA	CASRPFRSNQPQHF	TGTGCCAGCAGGCCCTTTCGGAGCAATCAGCCCCAGCATTTT
12	NA	TRBV30	TRBJ1-1	NA	CAWRAGASEAFF	TGTGCCTGGAGGGCAGGGGCTAGTGAAGCTTTCTTT
13	NA	TRBV18	TRBJ1-2	NA	CASSTGGAYGYTF	TGTGCCAGTTCCACTGGGGGGGCCTATGGCTACACCTTC
15	TRBD2	TRBV29-1	TRBJ2-1	NA	CSVLSGFNFRDEQFF	TGCAGCGTCCTTAGCGGGTTTAACTTTAGAGATGAGCAGTTCTTC
15	NA	TRBV5-8	TRBJ2-7	NA	CASSSIQGLFYEQYF	TGTGCCAGCAGCTCTATACAGGGCCTATTCTACGAGCAGTACTTC
15	NA	TRBV7-2	TRBJ2-1	NA	CASSLEVVALGEQFF	TGTGCCAGCAGCTTAGAAGTCGTGGCCCTAGGTGAGCAGTTCTTC
12	NA	TRBV6-5	TRBJ1-6	NA	CASSYRESPLHF	TGTGCCAGCAGTTATCGGGAATCACCCCTCCACTTT
15	NA	TRBV10-3	TRBJ2-1	NA	CAISENRLELGEQFF	TGTGCCATCAGTGAAAATCGACTAGAACTCGGTGAGCAGTTCTTC
15	TRBD2	TRBV3-1/TRBV3-2	TRBJ2-2	once	CASSNRGGRTGELFF	TGTGCCAGCAGCAACCGGGGGGGCCGAACCGGGGAGCTGTTTTTT
16	TRBD1	TRBV10-1	TRBJ1-1	NA	CASSANPGQGNTEAFF	TGCGCCAGCAGCGCAAATCCGGGACAGGGGAACACTGAAGCTTTCTTT
15	NA	TRBV6-5	TRBJ1-1	NA	CASSYTAGEGTEAFF	TGTGCCAGCAGTTACACCGCAGGGGAAGGAACTGAAGCTTTCTTT
14	NA	TRBV30	TRBJ1-6	once	CAWSVRGAGSPLHF	TGTGCCTGGAGTGTAAGAGGGGCGGGGTCACCCCTCCACTTT
14	TRBD2	TRBV9	TRBJ2-3	once	CASSVLAGGNTQYF	TGTGCCAGCAGCGTCCTAGCGGGGGGCAATACGCAGTATTTT
15	TRBD1	TRBV27	TRBJ1-4	NA	CASSPTGTVREKLFF	TGTGCCAGCAGCCCAACCGGGACAGTTCGAGAAAAACTGTTTTTT
16	NA	TRBV5-4	TRBJ1-3	NA	CASGRPGRGTGNTIYF	TGTGCCAGCGGACGCCCCGGAAGGGGAACTGGAAACACCATATATTTT
15	TRBD1	TRBV24-1	TRBJ2-2	NA	CATSDPRTGTGELFF	TGTGCCACCAGTGACCCCCGGACAGGGACCGGGGAGCTGTTTTTT
19	NA	TRBV5-1	TRBJ2-3	once	CASSLVPPASGGLTDTQYF	TGCGCCAGCAGCTTGGTTCCACCGGCCTCCGGGGGTCTCACAGATACGCAGTATTTT
17	NA	TRBV5-4	TRBJ1-1	NA	CASSLEVSGQTNTEAFF	TGTGCCAGCAGCTTGGAAGTTAGTGGGCAGACGAACACTGAAGCTTTCTTT
14	NA	TRBV21-1	TRBJ1-1	NA	CASSTTGGNTEAFF	TGTGCCAGCAGCACGACAGGGGGTAACACTGAAGCTTTCTTT
13	TRBD1	TRBV7-9	TRBJ2-7	NA	CASSSDRADEQYF	TGTGCCAGCAGCTCGGACAGGGCCGACGAGCAGTACTTC
16	TRBD2	TRBV2	TRBJ2-5	NA	CASTYSTSGAGETQYF	TGTGCCAGCACCTACTCTACTAGCGGGGCGGGAGAGACCCAGTACTTC
13	NA	TRBV5-1	TRBJ1-1	NA	CASSMGGDTEAFF	TGCGCCAGCTCCATGGGGGGGGACACTGAAGCTTTCTTT
13	NA	TRBV28	TRBJ2-2	NA	CASSFDKYGELFF	TGTGCCAGCAGCTTTGACAAATACGGGGAGCTGTTTTTT
12	NA	TRBV12-3/TRBV12-4	TRBJ2-1	NA	CASSPVSGGQFF	TGTGCCAGCAGCCCAGTATCAGGAGGGCAGTTCTTC
15	NA	TRBV3-1/TRBV3-2	TRBJ1-2	NA	CASSQDLPETGGYTF	TGTGCCAGCAGCCAAGATCTACCGGAAACGGGGGGCTACACCTTC